The clone carrying this TCR beta chain has just one count. Subsets obtained from CD4+ cells comprised CD45RA+ naive and CD45RA-negative memory cells. Using immunoSEQ multiplex PCR, the repertoire was profiled, and TCRdb retains in-frame clones only, with some absent. Of around 1.6 million clones in the sample, approximately 98% were seen once. The record originates from a study of shared clonotypes between healthy human individuals. Germline-derived CDR1 and CDR2 are MNHNS and SASEGT. V lost 6 bases to trimming and J lost 6 bases, with 12 bases between them. CDR3 size: 13 residues. The rearrangement uses TRBV6-1 and TRBJ2-1; D possibly corresponds to TRBD2 (5 bases). Sequenced material: naive CD4+ T cells sorted from blood. As for subset: CD45RA+ positively selected. The clonotype originates from a man aged 25-40 years in good health. Here the CDR3 reads CASSGLWINEQFF. CDR3 DNA: TGTGCCAGCAGCGGACTGTGGATCAATGAGCAGTTCTTC.